A selection of T cell receptor beta chains follows, all from one sample in a study of T cells in Graves' hyperthyroidism and ophthalmopathy. TCRdb re-derived calls from the multiplex PCR reads in MiXCR, one entry per CDR3 protein. The sample contains about 700,000 distinct CDR3 sequences, approximately 14% of which appear only once. The sequencing sample was made of blood. These receptors originate from a young woman with Graves' hyperthyroidism. The CDR3 runs from the conserved cysteine through the conserved F or W. D genes are given only for firm matches. Only part of the rows carry a size: once, few, many, or a class if the clone is expanded.

NA	TRBV30	TRBJ2-2	NA	CAWSVDLIGGELFF	TGTGCCTGGAGTGTTGATTTAATCGGCGGGGAGCTGTTTTTT
few	TRBV7-9	TRBJ1-6	NA	CASSLPGLQNSPLHF	TGTGCCAGCAGCTTACCGGGACTCCAGAATTCACCCCTCCACTTT
NA	TRBV9	TRBJ2-1	TRBD2	CASSVVSEAGVFDEQFF	TGTGCCAGCAGCGTAGTCAGTGAGGCGGGAGTGTTTGATGAGCAGTTCTTC
many	TRBV7-3	TRBJ2-1	TRBD2	CASSRWTGTSGRGYNEQFF	TGTGCCAGCAGCCGATGGACCGGGACTAGCGGGAGGGGGTACAATGAGCAGTTCTTC
many	TRBV7-7	TRBJ2-2	TRBD1	CASTPGTGSGELFF	TGTGCTAGCACGCCCGGGACAGGTTCCGGGGAGCTGTTTTTT
few	TRBV20-1	TRBJ2-7	NA	CSATGIIGDEQYF	TGCAGTGCTACCGGGATAATTGGCGACGAGCAGTACTTC
NA	TRBV7-9	TRBJ2-7	NA	CASSLGPSTRQYF	TGTGCCAGCAGCTTAGGACCTAGTACCCGACAGTACTTC
NA	TRBV6-9	TRBJ1-1	NA	CASSYLSLAFF	TGTGCCAGCAGTTATCTTAGTTTGGCTTTCTTT
many	TRBV12-3/TRBV12-4	TRBJ2-1	NA	CASSSSRSYNEQFF	NA
NA	TRBV5-1	TRBJ2-7	NA	CASTWGEGHYEQYF	TGCGCCAGCACCTGGGGTGAGGGACACTACGAGCAGTACTTC
many	TRBV12-3/TRBV12-4	TRBJ2-7	TRBD2	CASTLDTSDLSYEQYF	TGTGCCAGCACCCTGGATACTAGCGACCTCTCCTACGAGCAGTACTTC
few	TRBV2	TRBJ2-2	TRBD1	CASSVQGAAGELFF	TGTGCCAGCAGTGTGCAGGGGGCGGCCGGGGAGCTGTTTTTT
many	TRBV6-1	TRBJ2-2	NA	CASRSGILWGELFF	TGTGCCAGCAGAAGCGGAATTCTTTGGGGGGAGCTGTTTTTT
many	TRBV6-5	TRBJ1-5	NA	CASSYSTRANQPQHF	TGTGCCAGCAGTTACTCGACCAGGGCCAATCAGCCCCAGCATTTT
NA	TRBV29-1	TRBJ2-3	TRBD2	CSVDGSGGPDTQYF	TGCAGCGTTGACGGTAGCGGGGGACCAGATACGCAGTATTTT
NA	TRBV19	TRBJ2-1	NA	CAGSRSGWLDEQFF	TGTGCCGGTAGTCGCTCAGGGTGGTTGGATGAGCAGTTCTTC
NA	TRBV4-1	TRBJ1-5	TRBD1	CASSQEHRGVPQHF	TGCGCCAGCAGCCAAGAGCACAGGGGGGTACCCCAGCATTTT
few	TRBV20-1	TRBJ2-4	TRBD1	CSARTLQGNIQYF	TGCAGTGCTCGAACTCTACAGGGGAACATTCAGTACTTC
many	TRBV18	TRBJ2-1	NA	CASSPAGPGSYNEQFF	TGTGCCAGCTCACCCGCGGGGCCGGGCTCCTACAATGAGCAGTTCTTC
many	TRBV4-1	TRBJ1-1	NA	CASSEGPYPLSNTEAFF	TGCGCCAGCAGCGAGGGGCCCTATCCTCTCTCAAACACTGAAGCTTTCTTT
many	TRBV20-1	TRBJ1-1	NA	CSASSGGMNTEAFF	TGCAGTGCTAGCAGTGGAGGGATGAACACTGAAGCTTTCTTT
NA	TRBV20-1	TRBJ1-5	NA	CSARVRVYQPQHF	TGCAGTGCTAGGGTCCGGGTTTATCAGCCCCAGCATTTT
NA	TRBV11-1	TRBJ2-5	NA	CASSLTGGESPYF	TGCGCCAGCAGCCTTACAGGGGGGGAGAGCCCGTACTTC
many	TRBV12-3/TRBV12-4	TRBJ1-1	TRBD1	CASSLTGFWPEAFF	TGTGCCAGCAGTCTGACAGGGTTCTGGCCTGAAGCTTTCTTT
many	TRBV11-3	TRBJ1-4	TRBD1	CASSKGQGSSNEKLFF	TGTGCCAGCAGCAAGGGACAGGGGTCTTCCAATGAAAAACTGTTTTTT
many	TRBV7-2	TRBJ2-3	TRBD2	CASSLLPLTSGSGGSESTQYF	TGTGCCAGCAGCTTGCTCCCCCTGACTAGCGGGAGTGGGGGGTCAGAGAGTACGCAGTATTTT
many	TRBV20-1	TRBJ2-7	TRBD1	CSAQTGGSLYEQYF	TGCAGTGCTCAAACAGGGGGCTCCCTCTACGAGCAGTACTTC
few	TRBV6-2/TRBV6-3	TRBJ2-3	NA	CASKYPGSDTQYF	TGTGCCAGCAAGTATCCGGGATCAGATACGCAGTATTTT
many	TRBV11-2	TRBJ2-3	NA	CASSLVRAGGTDTQYF	TGTGCCAGCAGCTTAGTCCGGGCAGGGGGCACAGATACGCAGTATTTT
few	TRBV20-1	TRBJ2-7	TRBD1	CSARGGNRGEQYF	TGCAGTGCTAGAGGGGGAAACAGGGGCGAGCAGTACTTC
NA	TRBV7-9	TRBJ2-1	TRBD1	CASSSTGTGGINEQFF	TGTGCCAGCAGCTCAACCGGGACAGGGGGCATCAATGAGCAGTTCTTC
NA	TRBV2	TRBJ2-1	NA	CASSDRQYYNEQFF	TGTGCCAGCAGCGATAGACAGTATTACAATGAGCAGTTCTTC
NA	TRBV4-2	TRBJ2-7	NA	CASSQGEIGSLTYEQYF	TGTGCCAGCAGCCAAGGAGAGATAGGGAGTTTAACCTACGAGCAGTACTTC
many	TRBV12-3/TRBV12-4	TRBJ1-1	NA	CASRKGGTEAFF	TGTGCCAGCCGGAAGGGGGGCACTGAAGCTTTCTTT
NA	TRBV28	TRBJ1-1	NA	CASSLYGRVNTEAFF	TGTGCCAGCAGTTTATATGGCAGGGTGAACACTGAAGCTTTCTTT
many	TRBV7-9	TRBJ2-1	TRBD2	CASSSAPRASGRRREQFF	TGTGCCAGCAGCTCAGCCCCCCGGGCTAGCGGGAGAAGGAGAGAGCAGTTCTTC
few	TRBV7-9	TRBJ1-1	NA	CASSMRWGSEAFF	TGTGCCAGCAGCATGAGATGGGGTTCTGAAGCTTTCTTT
many	TRBV20-1	TRBJ2-3	TRBD2	CSAWGTSGLPADTQYF	TGCAGTGCCTGGGGGACTAGCGGCTTGCCCGCAGATACGCAGTATTTT
few	TRBV2	TRBJ1-4	NA	CASGWKLGEKLFF	TGTGCCAGCGGGTGGAAACTCGGTGAAAAACTGTTTTTT
few	TRBV6-4	TRBJ1-1	NA	CASSFPSAPLLRGAYEGTEAFF	TGTGCCAGCAGTTTTCCCTCCGCCCCCCTCCTCAGGGGCGCATACGAGGGCACTGAAGCTTTCTTT
many	TRBV14	TRBJ2-7	NA	CASSQGAGEQYF	TGTGCCAGCAGCCAAGGAGCGGGTGAGCAGTACTTC
few	TRBV6-1	TRBJ1-2	NA	CASSEVDYGYTF	TGTGCCAGCAGTGAGGTTGACTATGGCTACACCTTC
many	TRBV2	TRBJ2-1	TRBD2	CASSSRLAGGNNEQFF	TGTGCCAGCAGTTCAAGACTAGCGGGAGGGAACAATGAGCAGTTCTTC
NA	TRBV27	TRBJ2-7	NA	CASSLRLAYEQYF	TGTGCCAGCAGTTTAAGACTAGCCTACGAGCAGTACTTC
many	TRBV6-1	TRBJ2-7	NA	CASSTRFSSYEQYF	TGTGCCAGCAGCACGAGATTCTCCTCCTACGAGCAGTACTTC
many	TRBV7-2	TRBJ1-1	NA	CASSPQMNTEAFF	TGTGCCAGCAGTCCTCAAATGAACACTGAAGCTTTCTTT
NA	TRBV11-2	TRBJ1-3	NA	CASSLGFQGRDTIYF	TGTGCCAGCAGCTTAGGGTTCCAGGGCCGAGACACCATATATTTT
NA	TRBV6-1	TRBJ1-2	NA	CASSEGGRVFGYTF	TGTGCCAGCAGTGAAGGGGGCAGGGTTTTCGGCTACACCTTC
NA	TRBV18	TRBJ2-1	TRBD2	CASSPGGGFNEQFF	TGTGCCAGCTCACCGGGGGGAGGGTTCAATGAGCAGTTCTTC
many	TRBV11-2	TRBJ1-1	TRBD1	CASSPDRAGPEAFF	TGTGCCAGCAGTCCTGACAGGGCGGGCCCTGAAGCTTTCTTT